The count of the clone carrying this T cell receptor beta chain is one. The sample belongs to a study of blood T cells in healthy people across ages. The V gene's germline CDR1 is SGHRS and CDR2 YFSETQ. The germline V and J ends were trimmed by 5 bases and 3 bases, with 14 bases remaining between them. This CDR3 has 14 amino acids. Alongside a J-beta primer mix, a sample-barcoded 5' primer served in a second PCR lasting roughly 7 to 12 cycles. From the 5' RACE reads, TCRdb called clonotypes with MiXCR, one entry per CDR3 protein. The data hold fewer than 800,000 distinct CDR3 sequences, with roughly 25% observed a single time. Another study also made use of these data, one on T cells of mothers and their children.

This clonotype was obtained from a boy aged 5-17 years in good health. Input material: blood. The chain carries TRBV5-1 and TRBJ1-2, with D unclear. The CDR3 reads CASRPGALDYGYTF. CDR3 nucleotide sequence: TGCGCCAGCAGACCGGGAGCCCTTGACTATGGCTACACCTTC.